The 27 T cell receptor beta chains given below trace back to one sample, sequenced in a study of early T cells in non-severe SARS-CoV-2 infection. TCRdb re-called the 5' RACE reads through MiXCR, storing one row per CDR3 protein. The repertoire has about 50,000 distinct CDR3 sequences, more than 10% of them found once; the top ten carry just over 2.5%. The source material was whole blood, sampled at baseline. These receptors were taken from an adult who was a healthcare worker with PCR-confirmed SARS-CoV-2 infection or an uninfected control (not recorded which).

The rearrangement links TRBV5-4 to TRBJ2-7, with TRBD1 as a possible D gene (6 bases). Germline lookup yields CDR1 SGHNT and CDR2 YYREEE (reference sequence). The CDR3 covers 14 residues. V shed 3 bases and J shed 7 bases, with 17 bases lying between them. CDR3 in amino acids: CASSSKGGVGEQYF. The CDR3 bases are TGTGCCAGCAGCTCAAAAGGGGGTGTAGGGGAGCAGTACTTC.

This clonotype was counted ten times or more. The chain carries TRBV5-6 and TRBJ2-2; TRBD2 aligns across 7 bases. This CDR3 comprises 14 residues. Germline V lookup: CDR1 SGHDT, CDR2 YYEEEE. With 3 bases clipped from V and 5 bases from J, the junction kept 4 bases outside the gene matches. The CDR3 nucleotides read TGTGCCAGCAGCTCAGCGGGATGGACCGGGGAGCTGTTTTTT. Translation gives CASSSAGWTGELFF.

This clonotype was detected a few times. The V call is TRBV7-8, the J call TRBJ2-1; 12 nucleotides align to TRBD2. This CDR3 contains 15 residues. Germline CDR1 and CDR2: SGHVS and FQNEAQ. The V gene end was trimmed by 4 bases and the J gene end by 8 bases; junction bases not matched to a gene: 6. The CDR3 is CASSWTSGTFDEQFF. For the CDR3, the DNA is TGTGCCAGCAGCTGGACTAGCGGGACTTTCGATGAGCAGTTCTTC. The variable domain in full, with the rest retrieved from reference TRBV7-8 and TRBJ2-1, is GAGVSQSPRYKVAKRGQDVALRCDPISGHVSLFWYQQALGQGPEFLTYFQNEAQLDKSGLPSDRFFAERPEGSVSTLKIQRTQQEDSAVYLCASSWTSGTFDEQFFGPGTRLTVL.

V and J are TRBV7-2 and TRBJ1-3; D is unclear. The ends were cut back, 5 bases at V and 0 bases at J, with 11 bases in the middle. Germline values: CDR1 SGHTA, CDR2 FQGNSA. The CDR3 is made up of 15 amino acids. The CDR3 is CASSTARYSGNTIYF. The CDR3 DNA follows: TGTGCCAGCAGCACGGCGAGATACTCTGGAAACACCATATATTTT. The full variable domain, with the rest looked up from reference TRBV7-2 and TRBJ1-3, is GAGVSQSPSNKVTEKGKDVELRCDPISGHTALYWYRQSLGQGLEFLIYFQGNSAPDKSGLPSDRFSAERTGGSVSTLTIQRTQQEDSAVYLCASSTARYSGNTIYFGEGSWLTVV.

The chain carries TRBV11-2 and TRBJ2-5, with no clear D. Trimming shortened V by 2 bases and J by 2 bases, and 9 bases separated the two germline ends. The CDR3 runs to 14 residues. The V gene's germline CDR1 is SGHAT and CDR2 FQNNGV. DNA for the CDR3: TGTGCCAGCAGCTTAAACGACGGGCAAGAGACCCAGTACTTC. Translation gives CASSLNDGQETQYF.

The V and J genes are TRBV7-2 and TRBJ1-3; a weak D match, TRBD1 (6 bases). Germline loops: CDR1 SGHTA, CDR2 FQGNSA. The length of the CDR3 is 14 residues. V dropped 3 bases and J dropped 4 bases, with 10 bases sitting between them. Here the CDR3 DNA reads TGTGCCAGCAGCTTGCAGGGGCAGGGAAACACCATATATTTT. Protein product: CASSLQGQGNTIYF.

This clonotype has more than one count but fewer than ten. The J gene is TRBJ2-7, the V gene TRBV20-1, with a weak D call TRBD1 (6 bases). The germline V gene encodes CDR1 DFQATT and CDR2 SNEGSKA (reference sequence). CDR3 length: 12 amino acids. This chain's CDR3 is CSPRGSVYEQYF. CDR3 nucleotides: TGCAGCCCCAGGGGTTCGGTCTACGAGCAGTACTTC.

This clonotype was counted ten times or more. The rearrangement links TRBV4-3 to TRBJ2-1; D remains ambiguous. The CDR3 contains 12 residues. Looked up from germline, CDR1 is LGHNA and CDR2 is YSLEER. V gave up 3 bases and J gave up 5 bases, with 5 bases separating them. The CDR3 DNA follows: TGCGCCAGCAGCCAGACCCACAATGAGCAGTTCTTC. Protein product: CASSQTHNEQFF.

This clonotype was seen a few times. J is TRBJ1-1 and V is TRBV3-1, with D unresolved. V shed 0 bases and J shed 2 bases, with 10 bases lying between them. Per germline, CDR1 LGHDT and CDR2 YNNKEL (reference sequence). This CDR3 spans 15 amino acids. The CDR3 region is CASSQDSIRNTEAFF. In DNA form, the CDR3 reads TGTGCCAGCAGCCAAGATTCCATAAGAAACACTGAAGCTTTCTTT.

The V call is TRBV28, the J call TRBJ1-1; perhaps TRBD1 as D (5 bases). V lost 3 bases to trimming and J lost 9 bases, with 17 bases between them. Germline loops: CDR1 MDHEN, CDR2 SYDVKM. This CDR3 region has 14 residues. The CDR3 protein is CASSFGGTLGKAFF. CDR3 coding DNA: TGTGCCAGCAGTTTCGGCGGGACGCTCGGAAAAGCTTTCTTT.

This clonotype has a count of ten or more. This chain joins TRBV27 and TRBJ2-3; 12 bases fit TRBD2. This CDR3 spans 16 amino acids. Germline CDR1 MNHEY, CDR2 SMNVEV (reference sequence). The V gene end was trimmed by 5 bases and the J gene end by 5 bases; junction bases not matched to a gene: 8. CDR3 protein: CASSPNRGLAGDTQYF. Written as DNA, the CDR3 is TGTGCCAGCAGTCCCAACAGGGGACTAGCGGGAGATACGCAGTATTTT.

The rearrangement links TRBV10-2 to TRBJ2-1; maybe TRBD1 (6 bases). Trimming removed 6 bases at V and 9 bases at J, with 12 bases between. Germline CDR1 reads WSHSY; CDR2 reads SAAADI. The CDR3 totals 12 residues. CDR3 nucleotide sequence: TGCGCCAGCAGACAGGGAGTTGGTGAGCAGTTCTTC. Its protein is CASRQGVGEQFF.

The V call is TRBV19, the J call TRBJ2-2; 9 bases match TRBD2. J lost 6 bases, V lost 4 bases, and 9 bases had no gene match. The CDR3 is 16 residues long. Looked up from germline, CDR1 is LNHDA and CDR2 is SQIVND (reference sequence). DNA for the CDR3: TGTGCCAGTAGTAAGAGCGGGAGGTGGGGAGCCGGGGAGCTGTTTTTT. Its translation: CASSKSGRWGAGELFF.

This clonotype was counted at least ten times. The rearrangement joins TRBV5-1 to TRBJ1-1; weak D call: TRBD1 (6 bases). Germline loops: CDR1 SGHRS, CDR2 YFSETQ. The V and J ends lost 0 bases and 5 bases respectively, with 14 bases between them. The CDR3 spans 15 residues. The CDR3 coding sequence is TGCGCCAGCAGCTTGGTGGGGGGCGTTGGAACTGAAGCTTTCTTT. Its translation is CASSLVGGVGTEAFF.

V gene TRBV25-1 combines with J gene TRBJ2-3; D call uncertain. Looked up from germline, CDR1 is MGHDK and CDR2 is SYGVNS. This CDR3 comprises 15 residues. V lost 2 bases to trimming and J lost 5 bases, with 14 bases between them. CDR3 region: CASSEGYRVGDTQYF. The CDR3 DNA reads as TGTGCCAGCAGTGAAGGTTATCGGGTGGGAGATACGCAGTATTTT. Complete variable domain (other parts from reference TRBV25-1 and TRBJ2-3): EADIYQTPRYLVIGTGKKITLECSQTMGHDKMYWYQQDPGMELHLIHYSYGVNSTEKGDLSSESTVSRIRTEHFPLTLESARPSHTSQYLCASSEGYRVGDTQYFGPGTRLTVL.

This sequence joins TRBV3-1 and TRBJ2-7, with D possibly TRBD2 on 6 matching bases. Trimming cost V 4 bases and J 0 bases, with 10 bases left between them. Germline V gene lookup returns CDR1 LGHDT and CDR2 YNNKEL (reference sequence). The CDR3 runs to 14 residues. Written as DNA, the CDR3 is TGTGCCAGCAGCCTCCCCGGGAGCTCCTACGAGCAGTACTTC. Translating it yields CASSLPGSSYEQYF.

This clonotype was seen more than once but under ten times. This chain uses TRBV4-3 with TRBJ2-1; 9 bases agree with TRBD2. This CDR3 is 16 amino acids long. From germline, CDR1 is LGHNA and CDR2 YSLEER. Trimming took 4 bases from V and 2 from J; bases not matched to a gene: 6. CDR3 bases: TGCGCCAGCAGCCCCAAGCCTAGCGGGGCCTACAATGAGCAGTTCTTC. Translated, it gives CASSPKPSGAYNEQFF.

This clonotype was observed a handful of times. V and J are TRBV4-1 and TRBJ2-1; 8 bases are shared with TRBD1. Trimming at V came to 0 bases and at J to 5 bases, leaving 9 bases not matched to a gene. The CDR3 consists of 17 residues. The germline CDR1 and CDR2 sequences are MGHRA and YSYEKL. For the CDR3, the DNA is TGCGCCAGCAGCCAAGATCCCGGGACAGGACCTCACAATGAGCAGTTCTTC. Amino acids: CASSQDPGTGPHNEQFF.

This clonotype qualifies as medium-sized. This chain connects TRBV7-9 to TRBJ2-3; no clear D gene. Germline assignment: CDR1 SEHNR and CDR2 FQNEAQ (reference sequence). V was trimmed by 5 bases and J by 1 base, leaving 4 bases between them. The CDR3 runs 12 residues. The CDR3 region is CASSRGTDTQYF. The CDR3 nucleotides are TGTGCCAGCAGCCGCGGCACAGATACGCAGTATTTT.

This clonotype came up many times. The CDR3: CASSPRQNTEAFF. Written as DNA, the CDR3 is TGTGCCAGCAGCCCCCGACAGAACACTGAAGCTTTCTTT. V is TRBV7-9 and J is TRBJ1-1; the D is unclear. CDR1 is SEHNR and CDR2 is FQNEAQ in the germline V gene (reference sequence). V dropped 5 bases and J dropped 1 base, with 8 bases sitting between them. The CDR3 runs to 13 residues.

This clonotype was counted ten times or more. This rearrangement joins TRBV11-2 to TRBJ2-1; D is possibly TRBD2 (6 bases). Germline loops: CDR1 SGHAT, CDR2 FQNNGV. V gave up 2 bases and J gave up 15 bases, with 20 bases separating them. This CDR3 is built from 14 residues. The CDR3 spells CASSLRYSGASLFF. Written as DNA, the CDR3 is TGTGCCAGCAGCTTAAGGTATAGCGGTGCGAGTCTGTTCTTC.

This clonotype was detected ten times or more. V gene TRBV10-3 combines with J gene TRBJ2-6; tentative D call: TRBD2 (5 bases). Germline CDR1 is ENHRY and CDR2 is SYGVKD. CDR3 size: 15 residues. Trimming removed 7 bases from V and 3 bases from J, with 13 bases in between. DNA of the CDR3: TGTGCCATCAAGAGCGAGGGATATGGGGCCAACGTCCTGACTTTC. This codes for CAIKSEGYGANVLTF.

This clonotype was seen only a few times. This chain links TRBV7-3 with TRBJ2-2; D is possibly TRBD2 (6 bases). Trimming took off 0 bases at V and 2 bases at J, with 10 bases between the two ends. Germline-derived CDR1 and CDR2 are SGHTA and FQGTGA. The CDR3 has 16 amino acids. CDR3 nucleotide sequence: TGTGCCAGCAGCTTAACGGCTAGCGCAAACACCGGGGAGCTGTTTTTT. It translates to CASSLTASANTGELFF.

A remark on this clonotype: At one end, the junction sequence differs from germline, possibly due to a read error. The chain has TRBV6-5 and TRBJ2-2; 8 bases align to TRBD2. Germline CDR1 and CDR2: MNHEY and SVGAGI. CDR3 length: 17 amino acids. The CDR3 DNA sequence: TGTGCCAGCAGTTACTCGAATCCAGCGGGAGTCACCGGGGAGCTTTTTTTT. The encoded protein is CASSYSNPAGVTGELFF.

The V gene is TRBV7-2, the J gene TRBJ2-3; D is possibly TRBD2 (5 bases). Germline V lookup: CDR1 SGHTA, CDR2 FQGNSA. The length of the CDR3 is 15 residues. Trimming pared 5 bases from V and 0 bases from J, leaving 12 bases between. CDR3 bases: TGTGCCAGCAGCCCCGAGGGAATTAGCACAGATACGCAGTATTTT. Translated: CASSPEGISTDTQYF.

The CDR3 DNA is TGTGCCAGCAGCAGACAGGGACCTAATGAAAAACTGTTTTTT. The encoded protein is CASSRQGPNEKLFF. The chain joins TRBV27 to TRBJ1-4; TRBD1 aligns across 7 bases. Germline CDR1 and CDR2: MNHEY and SMNVEV (reference sequence). J was trimmed by 3 bases and V by 6 bases; bases with no gene match: 4. CDR3 length: 14 amino acids. The full variable domain, its missing parts supplied by reference TRBV27 and TRBJ1-4, is EAQVTQNPRYLITVTGKKLTVTCSQNMNHEYMSWYRQDPGLGLRQIYYSMNVEVTDKGDVPEGYKVSRKEKRNFPLILESPSPNQTSLYFCASSRQGPNEKLFFGSGTQLSVL.

This clonotype was counted between two and nine times. This rearrangement joins TRBV4-3 to TRBJ2-1; D not certain. Trimming removed 1 base at V and 6 bases at J, with 19 bases between. This CDR3 has 17 amino acids. Germline V gene data show CDR1 as LGHNA and CDR2 as YSLEER. In DNA, the CDR3 is TGCGCCAGCAGCCAAGCCCCTGTTGAGCAACAAGGCAATGAGCAGTTCTTC. Amino acid sequence: CASSQAPVEQQGNEQFF.